Below, 17 T cell receptor beta chains from the same sample are listed, as sequenced in a study of blood T cell repertoires in COVID-19. Assay: immunoSEQ multiplex PCR; the TCRdb copy retains only in-frame clones and omits some. There are roughly 200,000 clones in the sample; around 86% occur only once, and approximately 5.9% lies in the top ten. The sequencing sample was made of peripheral blood. These receptors originate from a man older than 75 with acute or convalescent COVID-19.

The J gene is TRBJ2-3, the V gene TRBV19, with TRBD1 matching 12 bases. Germline CDR1 reads LNHDA; CDR2 reads SQIVND (reference sequence). The CDR3 has 15 residues. V lost 9 bases to trimming and J lost 5 bases; unmatched junction nucleotides: 9. CDR3 DNA sequence: TGTGCCAGCAGACGGGGACAGGGGGCTGGAGATACGCAGTATTTT. Its translation is CASRRGQGAGDTQYF.

The chain combines TRBV4-1 with TRBJ2-1; D may be TRBD2 (5 bases). Looked up from germline, CDR1 is MGHRA and CDR2 is YSYEKL. With 3 bases removed from V and 9 bases from J, the gap between germline ends came to 12 bases. The CDR3 contains 13 residues. For the CDR3, the DNA is TGCGCCAGCAGCCATATCGGGGAGTTTGAGCAGTTCTTC. Its translation: CASSHIGEFEQFF.

The CDR3 DNA reads TGTGCCAGCAGCTCCGGGACAGAAACCTACGAGCAGTACTTC. Encoded protein: CASSSGTETYEQYF. The chain employs TRBV7-9 and TRBJ2-7, with 7 bases fitting TRBD1. J was trimmed by 2 bases and V by 4 bases; bases with no gene match: 5. CDR3 length: 14 residues. Germline loops: CDR1 SEHNR, CDR2 FQNEAQ (reference sequence).

The rearrangement links TRBV19 to TRBJ1-3; the D is unclear. CDR1 is LNHDA and CDR2 is SQIVND in the germline V gene (reference sequence). CDR3 length equals 14 residues. Between the trimmed V and J ends, which lost 6 bases and 5 bases, there was a span of 14 bases. As DNA, the CDR3 is TGTGCCAGTAGCCTCTCCTCGGGTAGAAACACCATATATTTT. It encodes CASSLSSGRNTIYF.

V and J are TRBV10-3 and TRBJ1-5; 8 bases are a match to TRBD1. Trimming at V came to 5 bases and at J to 2 bases, leaving 5 bases not matched to a gene. Germline V lookup: CDR1 ENHRY, CDR2 SYGVKD. CDR3 size: 15 residues. CDR3 DNA: TGTGCCATCAGTAAGGACAGGGACGGCAATCAGCCCCAGCATTTT. Its translation is CAISKDRDGNQPQHF.

CDR3 sequence: CASRSGHTEAFF. For the CDR3, the DNA is TGTGCCAGCCGCTCTGGGCACACTGAAGCTTTCTTT. The chain employs TRBV28 and TRBJ1-1, with unresolved D. The CDR3 has 12 residues. V dropped 8 bases and J dropped 3 bases, with 10 bases sitting between them. Germline V gives CDR1 MDHEN, CDR2 SYDVKM.

The genes are TRBV11-2 and TRBJ2-3; D is uncertain. V was shortened by 3 bases and J by 5 bases, with 9 bases between the two germline ends. CDR3 length equals 13 residues. CDR1 and CDR2 (germline): SGHAT, FQNNGV. CDR3 bases: TGTGCCAGCAGCTTTACAGTTAGAGATACGCAGTATTTT. The encoded protein is CASSFTVRDTQYF.

The chain uses TRBV14 and TRBJ2-1, with a weak D call TRBD2 (6 bases). The germline CDR1 and CDR2 sequences are SGHDN and FVKESK. V gave up 0 bases and J gave up 2 bases, with 11 bases separating them. There are 16 residues in the CDR3. The CDR3 is CASSQDPRTTYNEQFF. The DNA of the CDR3 is TGTGCCAGCAGCCAAGATCCCAGGACTACCTACAATGAGCAGTTCTTC. Supplemented by reference TRBV14 and TRBJ2-1, the full variable domain reads EAGVTQFPSHSVIEKGQTVTLRCDPISGHDNLYWYRRVMGKEIKFLLHFVKESKQDESGMPNNRFLAERTGGTYSTLKVQPAELEDSGVYFCASSQDPRTTYNEQFFGPGTRLTVL.

The gene calls are TRBV5-1 and TRBJ1-1; TRBD1 matches 9 bases. Losses at the gene ends were 3 bases for V and 4 bases for J; bases not matched to a gene: 7. The CDR3 runs 15 residues. Germline V CDR1 and CDR2: SGHRS, YFSETQ. The CDR3: CASSSGTGRSTEAFF. Written as DNA, the CDR3 is TGCGCCAGCAGCTCCGGGACAGGGAGGAGCACTGAAGCTTTCTTT.

This rearrangement joins TRBV21-1 to TRBJ2-7; the listed D gene, TRBD1, was not tested against the DNA. TRBV21-1 is a listed pseudogene. There are 14 residues in the CDR3. This CDR3 is CASSPRDSRYEQYV. DNA for the CDR3: TGTGCCAGCAGCCCTCGGGACAGTAGATACGAGCAGTACGTC.

The chain employs TRBV24-1 and TRBJ2-5; tentatively, D is TRBD2 (6 bases). V dropped 1 base and J dropped 2 bases, with 10 bases sitting between them. CDR3 size: 15 residues. The V gene's germline CDR1 is KGHDR and CDR2 SFDVKD. In DNA form, the CDR3 reads TGTGCCACCAGTGATTTTCAGGAGGGACAAGAGACCCAGTACTTC. As protein: CATSDFQEGQETQYF.

V usage is TRBV2 and J usage is TRBJ2-7; 7 bases match TRBD1. This CDR3 spans 15 amino acids. Germline V gene data show CDR1 as SNHLY and CDR2 as FYNNEI. J lost 0 bases, V lost 5 bases, and 7 bases had no gene match. The chain's CDR3 is CASSLARDSSYEQYV. CDR3 coding DNA: TGTGCCAGCAGTCTCGCCCGGGACAGCTCCTACGAGCAGTACGTC.

Only one count was recorded for this clone. V gene TRBV6-1 combines with J gene TRBJ2-5; D unresolved. CDR1 and CDR2 (germline): MNHNS, SASEGT. This CDR3 region has 14 residues. V dropped 3 bases and J dropped 1 base, with 9 bases sitting between them. CDR3 DNA: TGTGCCAGCAGTGAGTTGACTTCCCAAGAGACCCAGTACTTC. Translation gives CASSELTSQETQYF.

The chain uses TRBV7-2 and TRBJ2-5, with a weak D call TRBD1 (5 bases). Deletions cut 6 bases from V and 5 bases from J, with 10 bases between. The CDR3 length is 12 residues. Germline values: CDR1 SGHTA, CDR2 FQGNSA. The CDR3 DNA follows: TGTGCCAGCAGACCAGGGTTGGAGACCCAGTACTTC. Amino acid sequence: CASRPGLETQYF.

The V and J genes are TRBV25-1 and TRBJ2-1; D ambiguous. Trimming took off 3 bases at V and 0 bases at J, with 12 bases between the two ends. Looked up from germline, CDR1 is MGHDK and CDR2 is SYGVNS. CDR3 size: 16 residues. The CDR3 DNA sequence: TGTGCCAGCAGTGATCCGACACCGAGCTCCTACAATGAGCAGTTCTTC. It encodes CASSDPTPSSYNEQFF.

The chain recombines TRBV2 with TRBJ1-1; D unclear. The V gene's germline CDR1 is SNHLY and CDR2 FYNNEI. CDR3 length equals 15 residues. The V end lost 3 bases, the J end lost 3 bases, and 14 bases lay between the germline ends. Here the CDR3 DNA reads TGTGCCAGCAGTGATCGGCCCCAGGCTTACACTGAAGCTTTCTTT. Its translation: CASSDRPQAYTEAFF.

This chain joins TRBV18 and TRBJ2-3, with TRBD1 identical over 7 bases. The CDR3 totals 15 residues. Germline V gene sequence: CDR1 KGHSH, CDR2 LQKENI. J was trimmed by 2 bases and V by 3 bases; bases with no gene match: 5. The CDR3: CASSPRGQSTDTQYF. The DNA of the CDR3 is TGTGCCAGCTCACCCCGGGGACAGTCCACAGATACGCAGTATTTT.